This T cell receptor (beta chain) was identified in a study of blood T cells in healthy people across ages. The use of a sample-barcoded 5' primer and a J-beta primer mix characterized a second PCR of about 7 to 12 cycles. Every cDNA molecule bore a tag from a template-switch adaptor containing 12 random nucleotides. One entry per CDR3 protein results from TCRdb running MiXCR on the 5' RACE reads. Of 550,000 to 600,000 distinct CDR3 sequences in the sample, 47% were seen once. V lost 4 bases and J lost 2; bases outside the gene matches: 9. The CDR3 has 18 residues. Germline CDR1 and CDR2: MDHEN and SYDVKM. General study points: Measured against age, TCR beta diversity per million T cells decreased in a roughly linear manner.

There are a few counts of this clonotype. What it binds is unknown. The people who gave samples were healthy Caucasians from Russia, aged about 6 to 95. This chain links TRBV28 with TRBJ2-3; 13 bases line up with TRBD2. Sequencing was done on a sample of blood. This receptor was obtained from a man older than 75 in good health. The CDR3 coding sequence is TGTGCCAGCAGTTCCATGGGACTAGCGGGACCCCTCACAGATACGCAGTATTTT. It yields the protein CASSSMGLAGPLTDTQYF.